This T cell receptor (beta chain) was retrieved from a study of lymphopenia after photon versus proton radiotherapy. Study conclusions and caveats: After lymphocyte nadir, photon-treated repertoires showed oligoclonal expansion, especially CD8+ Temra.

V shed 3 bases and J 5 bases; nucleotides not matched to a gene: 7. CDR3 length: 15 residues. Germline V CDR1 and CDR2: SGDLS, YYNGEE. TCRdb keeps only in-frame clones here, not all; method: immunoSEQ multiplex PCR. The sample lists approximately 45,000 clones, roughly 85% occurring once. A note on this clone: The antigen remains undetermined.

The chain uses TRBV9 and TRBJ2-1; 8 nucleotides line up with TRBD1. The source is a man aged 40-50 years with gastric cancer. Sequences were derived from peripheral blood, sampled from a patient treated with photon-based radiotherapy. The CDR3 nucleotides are TGTGCCAGCAGCGCAGGGACAGGAGCTAACAATGAGCAGTTCTTC. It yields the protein CASSAGTGANNEQFF.